The source of this T cell receptor (beta chain) is a study of blood T cell repertoires in COVID-19 (dated by TCRdb to 2018 to 2021). With respect to the entire study: Samples from collaborators originated in the United States, Italy and Spain and spanned both the acute and convalescent phases of COVID-19. The prospective study material was composed of cDNA or gDNA derived from T cells, B-cell-depleted T cells, or PBMCs. The dataset comprised deeply sampled blood TCRbeta repertoires from subjects exposed to, actively infected with, or recovered from COVID-19. The repertoires were made available in a free public database intended to serve as a resource for research on the immune response to SARS-CoV-2. The samples were drawn from the first 160 participants of the ongoing ImmuneRACE study and from more than 1,000 subjects provided by 6 global collaborators. A de-identified subject ID, COVID-19 status, age in years and sex were almost always included in the sample metadata. Where HLA class I and class II types were available, the types were taken from metadata supplied by the sample provider, not from assay-based typing.

Collaborating institutions collected whole blood in K2EDTA tubes following their own protocols. For TCRbeta analysis, collaborators shipped samples as frozen whole blood, isolated PBMCs, or DNA extracted from either of those sample types. The immunoSEQ Assay, a bias-controlled multiplex PCR, was used to amplify TCRbeta CDR3 regions from genomic DNA. The paper's processing steps were these. The number of nucleated cells in each sample was estimated from the amplification of reference gene primers within the assay. Sequence reads were collapsed and filtered to measure the absolute abundance of every unique TCRbeta CDR3 rearrangement. For each sample, productive Simpson clonality was calculated by taking the square root of Simpson's diversity index across productive rearrangements. TCRdb provides this immuneACCESS table in a form limited to in-frame rearrangements. Some clones are lacking; in checked studies, under half of them reflect an unresolved V gene, and why the rest are absent is not known. The DNA gave D and trimming, while V, J and clone size come from that table. Here the sample has over 300,000 clones; 90% occur a single time. Together, the top ten hold around 6.3% of the sample.

About this clone itself: Its antigen is currently not known. Base qualities were left out, and no much larger clone turns up one base away.

Results and caveats for the whole study, not just this receptor: The amount of clinical and demographic metadata varied by source and participant and was provided uncurated.

The CDR3 runs 13 amino acids, cysteine and phenylalanine included. Solely the CDR3 DNA is kept, with 39 bases framed from the first base. Trimming costs V 5 bases and J 0 bases, and their ends lie 7 bases apart. CDR1 is given as PRHDT and CDR2 as FYEKMQ, both from the germline V gene (reference sequence). Recombination connected TRBV13 to TRBJ1-1; the D gene lacks a confident call. The sequence was collected from a man aged 18 to 30 with active or convalescent COVID-19. The sequenced sample consisted of peripheral blood. The sequenced DNA: TGTGCCAGCAGCGCCTATATGAACACTGAAGCTTTCTTT. The translation is CASSAYMNTEAFF.